These T cell receptor beta chains were read from a single sample in a study of control samples from healthy donors and cancer patients. Sequencing was performed with immunoSEQ multiplex PCR; in TCRdb, only in-frame clones are kept and a portion is missing. The table records 190,000 or so clones, around 93% of them present only once. Input material: blood. The receptors derive from a young man in good health. The CDR3 runs from the conserved cysteine through the conserved F or W. D genes are given only for firm matches. Clone size is shown for a subset of rows, as once, few, many or a class of expanded clone.

V	J	D	size	CDR3	DNA
TRBV13	TRBJ2-3	TRBD2	-	CASSPFDAGGTWSADTQYF	TGTGCCAGCAGCCCCTTTGATGCGGGGGGAACATGGAGCGCAGATACGCAGTATTTT
TRBV5-1	TRBJ2-2	-	once	CASSLGPPLGATGELFF	TGCGCCAGCAGCTTGGGGCCCCCTCTCGGGGCGACCGGGGAGCTGTTTTTT
TRBV25-1	TRBJ2-1	-	-	CASARAYNEQFF	TGTGCCAGCGCCCGGGCGTACAATGAGCAGTTCTTC
TRBV7-9	TRBJ2-3	TRBD1	once	CASSSTGTGTDTQYF	TGTGCCAGCAGCTCGACCGGGACAGGGACAGATACGCAGTATTTT
TRBV18	TRBJ2-3	-	-	CASSPEGDTQYF	TGTGCCAGCTCACCCGAGGGGGATACGCAGTATTTT
TRBV7-2	TRBJ1-5	TRBD1	-	CASSLIRDSGGPRPQHF	TGTGCCAGCAGCTTAATTAGGGATTCAGGGGGCCCCCGACCCCAGCATTTT
TRBV24-1	TRBJ1-1	-	-	CATSDYPNREGAFF	TGTGCCACCAGTGATTACCCAAACAGGGAGGGAGCTTTCTTT
TRBV30	TRBJ1-1	-	-	CAWSGIVRTEAFF	TGTGCCTGGAGTGGGATTGTGAGGACTGAAGCTTTCTTT
TRBV7-8	TRBJ2-7	TRBD1	-	CASSLRDRSSYEQYF	TGTGCCAGCAGCTTAAGGGACAGGAGCTCCTACGAGCAGTACTTC
TRBV5-6	TRBJ1-1	-	-	CASSYIQAEAFF	TGTGCCAGCAGCTATATACAGGCAGAAGCTTTCTTT
TRBV6-5	TRBJ1-5	-	-	CASGNQQPQHF	TGTGCCAGCGGGAATCAGCAGCCCCAGCATTTT
TRBV5-1	TRBJ2-7	TRBD1	-	CASSLTPGQAYEQYF	TGCGCCAGCAGCTTGACCCCGGGACAGGCCTACGAGCAGTACTTC
TRBV28	TRBJ2-3	-	-	CASSLAGASTDTQYF	TGTGCCAGCAGTTTGGCGGGGGCTAGCACAGATACGCAGTATTTT
TRBV19	TRBJ2-2	TRBD1	-	CASRDRVLSTGELFF	TGTGCCAGTAGGGACAGGGTATTGTCTACCGGGGAGCTGTTTTTT
TRBV2	TRBJ1-6	TRBD1	-	CASSERTGTAPLHF	TGTGCCAGCAGTGAACGGACAGGGACCGCACCCCTCCACTTT
TRBV5-1	TRBJ2-7	TRBD2	-	CASSFGEGNEQYF	TGCGCCAGCAGCTTCGGGGAGGGTAACGAGCAGTACTTC
TRBV2	TRBJ1-2	-	-	CASTDSYGYTF	TGTGCCAGCACCGACAGCTATGGCTACACCTTC
TRBV30	TRBJ2-1	-	once	CALITGLFYNEQFF	TGTGCCTTAATAACGGGACTCTTCTACAATGAGCAGTTCTTC
TRBV5-4	TRBJ1-4	-	-	CASSSFGTLNEKLFF	TGTGCCAGCAGCTCTTTCGGGACACTTAATGAAAAACTGTTTTTT
TRBV5-4	TRBJ2-7	-	few	CASSLAAGGPYEQYF	TGTGCCAGCAGCTTGGCGGCAGGGGGGCCCTACGAGCAGTACTTC
TRBV25-1	TRBJ2-5	-	once	CASSESRDFQETQYF	TGTGCCAGCAGTGAATCGAGGGACTTCCAAGAGACCCAGTACTTC
TRBV30	TRBJ1-2	-	-	CAWRGVRGYTF	TGTGCCTGGAGAGGGGTGAGAGGCTACACCTTC
TRBV4-1	TRBJ2-1	TRBD1	-	CASSHERRGPLSNEQFF	TGCGCCAGCAGCCATGAAAGAAGGGGGCCCTTGTCGAATGAGCAGTTCTTC
TRBV5-4	TRBJ2-1	-	-	CASSLSGEGRNEQFF	TGTGCCAGCAGCTTGAGTGGAGAGGGTCGGAATGAGCAGTTCTTC
TRBV12-5	TRBJ1-6	-	once	CASASQGLGSQESPLHF	TGTGCTAGTGCCTCTCAGGGTCTCGGATCTCAAGAGTCACCCCTCCACTTT
TRBV19	TRBJ2-6	TRBD1	-	CASSIFGFRDRVGGANVLTF	TGTGCCAGTAGTATTTTTGGTTTCAGGGACAGGGTTGGTGGGGCCAACGTCCTGACTTTC